The entry that follows covers one T cell receptor beta chain sequence. The data derive from a study of blood T cell repertoires in COVID-19. Assay used: immunoSEQ multiplex PCR; TCRdb lists only in-frame clones, some missing. The data hold roughly 400,000 clones, with around 92% observed a single time. This receptor was taken from a woman younger than 45 who had recovered from COVID-19. The sample taken for sequencing was PBMCs or T cells enriched from blood (not recorded which).

CDR3: CASSQPRTGGYGYTF. The CDR3 region has the DNA TGTGCCAGCAGCCAACCTCGGACAGGGGGCTATGGCTACACCTTC. The chain links TRBV3-1 (or the pseudogene TRBV3-2) to TRBJ1-2; 10 bases are a match to TRBD1. Germline trimming cut 2 bases from V and 4 bases from J; bases unmatched to any gene: 4. The length of the CDR3 is 15 residues. The germline CDR1 and CDR2 sequences are LGHDT and YNNKEL (reference sequence).